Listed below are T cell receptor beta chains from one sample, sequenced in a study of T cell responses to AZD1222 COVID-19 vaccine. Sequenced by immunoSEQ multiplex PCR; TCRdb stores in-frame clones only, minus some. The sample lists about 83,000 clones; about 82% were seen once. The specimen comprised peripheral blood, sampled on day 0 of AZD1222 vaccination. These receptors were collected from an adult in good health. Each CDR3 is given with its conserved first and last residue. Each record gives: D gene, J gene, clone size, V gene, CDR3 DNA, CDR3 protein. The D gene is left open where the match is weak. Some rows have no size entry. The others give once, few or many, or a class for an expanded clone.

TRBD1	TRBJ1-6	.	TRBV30	TGTGCCTGGAACAGGGGGTTAGAATCACCCCTCCACTTT	CAWNRGLESPLHF
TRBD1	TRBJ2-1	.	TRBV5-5	TGTGCCAGCAGCCCTGGACAGGGGCTTGAGAGTGAGCAGTTCTTC	CASSPGQGLESEQFF
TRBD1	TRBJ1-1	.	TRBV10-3	TGTGCCATCAGGGGTCAGGGACAGGGGGACACTGAAGCTTTCTTT	CAIRGQGQGDTEAFF
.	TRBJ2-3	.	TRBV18	TGTGCCAGCTCACCACCGGCCAGGAGCACAGATACGCAGTATTTT	CASSPPARSTDTQYF
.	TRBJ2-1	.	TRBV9	TGTGCCAGCAGCATCCAGAGTGGTGGGAATGAGCAGTTCTTC	CASSIQSGGNEQFF
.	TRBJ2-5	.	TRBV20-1	TGCAGTGCTGTACTGAGGGAGACCCAGTACTTC	CSAVLRETQYF
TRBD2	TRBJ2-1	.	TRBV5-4	TGTGCCAGCAACTTCGGGGGGTCCCCCCCCAATGAGCAGTTCTTC	CASNFGGSPPNEQFF
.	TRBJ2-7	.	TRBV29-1	TGCAGCGTCGGGGGCCCTGGGGGCGCCTACGAGCAGTACTTC	CSVGGPGGAYEQYF
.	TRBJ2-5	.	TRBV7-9	TGTGCCAGCAGCTTAGTAACACTGGAGACCCAGTACTTC	CASSLVTLETQYF
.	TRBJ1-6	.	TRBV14	TGTGCCAGCAGCCAAGGGGGAGACACATTCAGAGGTTCACCCCTCCACTTT	CASSQGGDTFRGSPLHF
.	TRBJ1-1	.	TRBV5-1	TGCGCCAGCAGCTTGGCTTCCGGGGGGATTGAAGCTTTCTTT	CASSLASGGIEAFF
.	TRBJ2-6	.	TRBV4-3	TGCGCCAGCAGCCAAGATGGGCACCTTCTAAGCTCTGGGGCCAACGTCCTGACTTTC	CASSQDGHLLSSGANVLTF
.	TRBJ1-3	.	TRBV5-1	TGCGCCAGCAGCTTGGACGCTGGGTACACCATATATTTT	CASSLDAGYTIYF
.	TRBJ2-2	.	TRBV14	TGTGCCAGCAGTCCAAGAGTCACCGGGGAGCTGTTTTTT	CASSPRVTGELFF
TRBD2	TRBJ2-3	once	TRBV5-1	TGCGCCAGCAGACAAGGACTAGCGGGCTCGAGGGACCTGGATACGCAGTATTTT	CASRQGLAGSRDLDTQYF
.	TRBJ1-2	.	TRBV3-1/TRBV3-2	TGTGCCAGCAGCCAAGTCGGGGAGACCTACTATGGCTACACCTTC	CASSQVGETYYGYTF
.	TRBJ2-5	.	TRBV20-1	TGCAGTGCTAGTCCCAGCCAAGAGACCCAGTACTTC	CSASPSQETQYF
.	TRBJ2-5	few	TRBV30	TGTGCCTGGAGTGTGACAGCGCAAGAGACCCAGTACTTC	CAWSVTAQETQYF
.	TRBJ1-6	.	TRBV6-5	TGTGCCAGCAGTTACAACCGGGGTTCGGATTCACCCCTCCACTTT	CASSYNRGSDSPLHF
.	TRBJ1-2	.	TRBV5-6	TGTGCCAGCAGCTCGAACGGACCCCTCAGAACCTTC	CASSSNGPLRTF
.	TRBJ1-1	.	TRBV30	TGTGCCTGGAGCATAACGAACACTGAAGCTTTCTTT	CAWSITNTEAFF
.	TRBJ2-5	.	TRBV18	TGTGCCAGCTCACCACAAGGATTCGTGCCCCGGACCCAGTACTTC	CASSPQGFVPRTQYF
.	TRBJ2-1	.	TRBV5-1	TGCGCCAGCAGCGGGGGCCCACTGTCGGATGAGCAGTTCTTC	CASSGGPLSDEQFF
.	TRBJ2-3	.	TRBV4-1	TGCGCCAGCAGCCAAGGGGACAGCACAGATACGCAGTATTTT	CASSQGDSTDTQYF
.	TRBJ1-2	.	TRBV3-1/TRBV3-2	TGTGCCAGCAGCCCGTCCTGGGACGGAGCTAACTATGGCTACACCTTC	CASSPSWDGANYGYTF